This entry lists 28 T cell receptor beta chains sequenced from one sample in a study of glioma-infiltrating T cells after dendritic cell vaccination. Generated by immunoSEQ multiplex PCR, the TCRdb table keeps only in-frame clones and is missing some. The sample has over 90,000 clones, about 85% seen once. Here the sequenced sample was blood, taken before dendritic cell vaccination. These receptors were obtained from a human donor with glioblastoma.

The rearrangement joins TRBV13 to TRBJ1-2, with TRBD1 matching over 7 bases. V shed 5 bases and J 6 bases; nucleotides not matched to a gene: 6. Germline V gene data show CDR1 as PRHDT and CDR2 as FYEKMQ (reference sequence). This CDR3 comprises 13 residues. CDR3 coding DNA: TGTGCCAGCAGCGCGGACAGGATAGATGGCTACACCTTC. Residues: CASSADRIDGYTF. The whole variable domain, remainder taken from reference TRBV13 and TRBJ1-2, is AAGVIQSPRHLIKEKRETATLKCYPIPRHDTVYWYQQGPGQDPQFLISFYEKMQSDKGSIPDRFSAQQFSDYHSELNMSSLELGDSALYFCASSADRIDGYTFGSGTRLTVV.

V gene TRBV11-3 combines with J gene TRBJ2-1; D may be TRBD1 (7 bases). V lost 5 bases to trimming and J lost 2 bases, with 10 bases between them. The CDR3 length is 14 residues. CDR1 and CDR2 (germline): SGHNT, YENEEA. This CDR3 is CASSAGTAYNEQFF. For the CDR3, the DNA is TGTGCCAGCAGCGCGGGGACAGCCTACAATGAGCAGTTCTTC.

V is TRBV5-1 and J is TRBJ2-3, with TRBD1 identical over 9 bases. This CDR3 has 15 amino acids. Germline V gene sequence: CDR1 SGHRS, CDR2 YFSETQ. J was trimmed by 5 bases and V by 4 bases; bases with no gene match: 8. CDR3 region: CASSAGTGWEDTQYF. Here the CDR3 DNA reads TGCGCCAGCAGCGCAGGGACAGGGTGGGAAGATACGCAGTATTTT.

The chain couples TRBV6-5 to TRBJ1-2, with D tentatively TRBD1 (6 bases). Germline V CDR1 and CDR2: MNHEY, SVGAGI. CDR3 length: 14 amino acids. V lost 5 bases to trimming and J lost 3 bases, with 13 bases between them. The CDR3 spells CASSTLKGDYGYTF. The CDR3 bases are TGTGCCAGCAGTACCCTGAAGGGGGACTATGGCTACACCTTC.

V usage is TRBV10-3 and J usage is TRBJ2-7, with a weak D call TRBD2 (7 bases). Germline loops: CDR1 ENHRY, CDR2 SYGVKD. The CDR3 has 15 amino acids. Between the trimmed V and J ends, which lost 4 bases and 2 bases, there was a span of 15 bases. CDR3 DNA sequence: TGTGCCATCAGTGGGGAGGGGGTTCCGCCCTACGAGCAGTACTTC. Its protein product is CAISGEGVPPYEQYF.

The chain couples TRBV2 to TRBJ2-7; TRBD2 matches at 7 bases. Germline V gives CDR1 SNHLY, CDR2 FYNNEI. The V gene end was trimmed by 7 bases and the J gene end by 1 base; junction bases not matched to a gene: 7. The CDR3 extends over 14 amino acids. The CDR3 loop is CASKTDGRSYEQYF. Here the CDR3 DNA reads TGTGCCAGCAAAACGGACGGGAGGTCCTACGAGCAGTACTTC.

This clone has just one count. The chain has TRBV2 and TRBJ2-7, with D perhaps matching TRBD1 (5 bases). Trimming took 6 bases from V and 3 from J, leaving 18 bases between them. CDR1 and CDR2 (germline): SNHLY, FYNNEI. This CDR3 is 15 amino acids long. CDR3 in amino acids: CASRWGRTPNYEQYF. As DNA, the CDR3 is TGTGCCAGCAGGTGGGGCCGGACACCCAACTACGAGCAGTACTTC.

The chain links TRBV27 to TRBJ1-2, with D uncertain. Between the trimmed V and J ends, which lost 6 bases and 1 base, there was a span of 12 bases. In germline, CDR1 is MNHEY, CDR2 SMNVEV (reference sequence). The length of the CDR3 is 14 residues. The CDR3: CASRKPGSNYGYTF. CDR3 DNA: TGTGCCAGCAGAAAACCCGGGAGTAACTATGGCTACACCTTC.

This clone appeared a single time. In nucleotides, the CDR3 is TGCGCCAGCAGCTTGAAAGGGGGTGACATTCAGTACTTC. Residues: CASSLKGGDIQYF. The gene calls are TRBV5-1 and TRBJ2-4, with D tentatively TRBD1 (6 bases). Trimming removed 1 base at V and 8 bases at J, with 10 bases between. The CDR3 length is 13 residues. CDR1 and CDR2 from the germline V gene are SGHRS and YFSETQ.

This chain joins TRBV2 and TRBJ2-1, with TRBD2 matching 9 bases. Unmatched junction bases numbered 4, after V lost 2 bases and J lost 5 bases. CDR3 length equals 15 residues. Germline loops: CDR1 SNHLY, CDR2 FYNNEI. CDR3 in DNA: TGTGCCAGCAGTGAATGGACTAGCGCAAACAATGAGCAGTTCTTC. It specifies CASSEWTSANNEQFF.

This clone was counted a few times. The chain combines TRBV7-9 with TRBJ2-1; no reliable D call. Germline CDR1 SEHNR, CDR2 FQNEAQ (reference sequence). The length of the CDR3 is 12 residues. V lost 2 bases, J lost 10 bases, and 9 bases lay in between. The CDR3 nucleotides are TGTGCCAGCAGCTTAAGTGGCGGAGAGCAGTTCTTC. Translating it yields CASSLSGGEQFF.

The gene calls are TRBV9 and TRBJ1-1; TRBD1 agrees at 7 bases. This CDR3 has 15 amino acids. Germline V lookup: CDR1 SGDLS, CDR2 YYNGEE. Trimming removed 4 bases from V and 1 base from J; junction bases left unmatched: 7. The CDR3 nucleotides read TGTGCCAGCAGCCGTGGGGACAGATCGAACACTGAAGCTTTCTTT. Translated: CASSRGDRSNTEAFF.

The chain uses TRBV19 and TRBJ1-2; 7 bases are shared with TRBD1. CDR1 and CDR2 from the germline V gene are LNHDA and SQIVND (reference sequence). V shed 10 bases, J shed 4 bases, and the junction held 9 bases outside the gene matches. There are 13 residues in the CDR3. CDR3 sequence: CATNPTGSYGYTF. CDR3 DNA: TGTGCCACGAACCCGACAGGGAGCTATGGCTACACCTTC. The full variable domain, with the rest looked up from reference TRBV19 and TRBJ1-2, is DGGITQSPKYLFRKEGQNVTLSCEQNLNHDAMYWYRQDPGQGLRLIYYSQIVNDFQKGDIAEGYSVSREKKESFPLTVTSAQKNPTAFYLCATNPTGSYGYTFGSGTRLTVV.

The J gene is TRBJ2-1, the V gene TRBV7-9; 12 nucleotides align to TRBD2. Germline assignment: CDR1 SEHNR and CDR2 FQNEAQ (reference sequence). The CDR3 length is 19 residues. V trimming: 1 base; J trimming: 1 base; junction bases outside the gene matches: 8. The CDR3 protein is CASSLEILAGGPSYNEQFF. CDR3 nucleotides: TGTGCCAGCAGCTTAGAAATACTAGCGGGGGGCCCTTCCTACAATGAGCAGTTCTTC.

Concerning this clone itself: This is likely a read error, given that the CDR3 carries no conserved phenylalanine or tryptophan at its end. The rearrangement uses TRBV29-1 and TRBJ1-2; 7 nucleotides align to TRBD1. Germline trimming cut 5 bases from V and 4 bases from J; bases unmatched to any gene: 7. CDR3 size: 13 residues. Germline V gene data show CDR1 as SQVTM and CDR2 as ANQGSEA. CDR3 sequence (DNA): TGCAGCGTTCGGGACAGCCGTTTCTATGGCTACACCTCC. It codes for CSVRDSRFYGYTS.

The chain carries TRBV2 and TRBJ2-3; 9 bases agree with TRBD2. The germline gives CDR1 SNHLY, CDR2 FYNNEI. This CDR3 has 15 residues. V shed 9 bases, J shed 0 bases, and the junction held 7 bases outside the gene matches. In DNA form, the CDR3 reads TGTGCCAGGGATGTAGCGGGGGCAAGCACAGATACGCAGTATTTT. Protein: CARDVAGASTDTQYF.

This clone was seen only once. The chain employs TRBV6-5 and TRBJ2-1; 10 nucleotides agree with TRBD2. CDR3 size: 15 residues. V was pared by 0 bases and J by 5 bases, with 1 base of the junction left unmatched. Germline V CDR1 and CDR2: MNHEY, SVGAGI. This chain's CDR3 is CASSYSSGGDNEQFF. DNA for the CDR3: TGTGCCAGCAGTTACTCCAGCGGGGGGGACAATGAGCAGTTCTTC.

This clone was recorded once. The V call is TRBV30, the J call TRBJ2-5, with D perhaps TRBD2 (5 bases). CDR1 and CDR2 from the germline V gene are GTSNPN and SVGIG (reference sequence). V lost 1 base, J lost 5 bases, and 14 bases lay in between. CDR3 length: 14 amino acids. The CDR3 DNA reads as TGTGCCTGGAGTGAAGGAGGCCCTGGGGAGACCCAGTACTTC. It specifies CAWSEGGPGETQYF.

The chain recombines TRBV29-1 with TRBJ1-5, with 7 bases fitting TRBD1. The CDR3 covers 16 residues. After removal of 4 bases from V and 0 bases from J, the junction contained 9 bases not matched to a gene. The V gene's germline CDR1 is SQVTM and CDR2 ANQGSEA. The DNA of the CDR3 is TGCAGCGTTGGGGGACAGAGTTTTTATAGCAATCAGCCCCAGCATTTT. Residues: CSVGGQSFYSNQPQHF.

This clone came up once. V usage is TRBV5-1 and J usage is TRBJ1-2; 9 positions match TRBD1. CDR1 is SGHRS, CDR2 YFSETQ, per germline. This CDR3 region has 15 residues. V lost 4 bases and J lost 1; bases outside the gene matches: 5. The chain's CDR3 is CASSHGDRVNYGYTF. In DNA, the CDR3 is TGCGCCAGCAGCCACGGGGACAGGGTTAACTATGGCTACACCTTC.

This chain joins TRBV7-3 and TRBJ2-1; D gene ambiguous. Per the germline V gene, CDR1 is SGHTA and CDR2 is FQGTGA. Trimming removed 4 bases at V and 5 bases at J, with 6 bases between. The CDR3 totals 12 residues. The CDR3 nucleotides are TGTGCCAGCAGCTCCTACGACAATGAGCAGTTCTTC. Encoded protein: CASSSYDNEQFF.

This chain links TRBV11-2 with TRBJ2-5; 11 bases align to TRBD1. The DNA end lines up better with TRBJ2-7; the J call may be wrong. The CDR3 runs 16 residues. Per the germline V gene, CDR1 is SGHAT and CDR2 is FQNNGV. The CDR3 nucleotides read TGTGCCAGCAGCTTAGTTTTCGGACAGGGGGCCGACGAGCAGTACTTC. Translation gives CASSLVFGQGADEQYF.

The rearrangement links TRBV28 to TRBJ1-3; a weak D match, TRBD1 (5 bases). Trimming pared 3 bases from V and 4 bases from J, leaving 13 bases between. This CDR3 is 15 amino acids long. Looked up from germline, CDR1 is MDHEN and CDR2 is SYDVKM. CDR3 sequence (DNA): TGTGCCAGCAGTTTGTGGGGGGAGGGAGGAAACACCATATATTTT. Translated, it gives CASSLWGEGGNTIYF.

This rearrangement joins TRBV25-1 to TRBJ2-5, with 9 bases lining up with TRBD2. CDR3 length equals 16 residues. The V and J ends lost 2 bases and 0 bases, in that order; junction bases with no gene match: 4. Germline assignment: CDR1 MGHDK and CDR2 SYGVNS. Here the CDR3 reads CASSEISGGYQETQYF. The DNA for the CDR3 is TGTGCCAGCAGTGAAATAAGCGGGGGGTACCAAGAGACCCAGTACTTC. Full variable domain (remainder filled in from reference TRBV25-1 and TRBJ2-5): EADIYQTPRYLVIGTGKKITLECSQTMGHDKMYWYQQDPGMELHLIHYSYGVNSTEKGDLSSESTVSRIRTEHFPLTLESARPSHTSQYLCASSEISGGYQETQYFGPGTRLLVL.

The rearrangement joins TRBV19 to TRBJ2-1, with 7 bases lining up with TRBD1. The V gene end was trimmed by 6 bases and the J gene end by 11 bases; junction bases not matched to a gene: 13. The CDR3 runs to 14 residues. Germline V lookup: CDR1 LNHDA, CDR2 SQIVND (reference sequence). CDR3 sequence (DNA): TGTGCCAGTAGAGGGAGCCTTACAGGGGCCCAGCAGTTCTTC. Its protein is CASRGSLTGAQQFF.

The chain has TRBV5-1 and TRBJ2-5; weak D call: TRBD1 (6 bases). Germline V gene data show CDR1 as SGHRS and CDR2 as YFSETQ. The CDR3 is 14 amino acids. The V end was cut by 4 bases, the J end by 5 bases, with 15 bases between. The CDR3: CASSLRGSSETQYF. For the CDR3, the DNA is TGCGCCAGCAGCCTGAGGGGGTCTTCGGAGACCCAGTACTTC.

The gene calls are TRBV5-6 and TRBJ1-2, with unresolved D. The ends were cut back, 9 bases at V and 4 bases at J, with 4 bases in the middle. Germline CDR1 and CDR2: SGHDT and YYEEEE. The length of the CDR3 is 9 residues. CDR3 in amino acids: CATLYGYTF. CDR3 nucleotide sequence: TGTGCCACCCTCTATGGCTACACCTTC.

The V call is TRBV7-9, the J call TRBJ2-3; 11 bases align to TRBD2. With 3 bases clipped from V and 1 base from J, the junction kept 0 bases outside the gene matches. Germline values: CDR1 SEHNR, CDR2 FQNEAQ (reference sequence). The CDR3 is 15 residues long. CDR3 sequence: CASSLTSGGTDTQYF. DNA for the CDR3: TGTGCCAGCAGCTTGACTAGCGGGGGCACAGATACGCAGTATTTT.